A single sample is the source of the 20 T cell receptor beta chains below, sequenced in a study of shared clonotypes between healthy human individuals. Data came from immunoSEQ multiplex PCR; TCRdb stores just in-frame clones and leaves some out. The data show 2 million to 2.5 million clones, with approximately 93% seen just once and 0.39% held by the top ten. The source material was naive CD4+ T cells from PBMCs. As to subset: CD45RA+ positively selected. Receptor source: a man between 18 and 29 years old in good health. Some clones in this sample may be carry-over from other donors' samples.

The V gene is TRBV11-1, the J gene TRBJ1-1; D unresolved. The CDR3 spans 14 residues. V was clipped by 5 bases and J by 1 base, with 11 bases between them. The V gene's germline CDR1 is SGHAT and CDR2 FQDESV (reference sequence). CDR3 in DNA: TGTGCCAGCAGCCTGGGCGGGGAGAACACTGAAGCTTTCTTT. Amino acids: CASSLGGENTEAFF.

The gene calls are TRBV27 and TRBJ2-7; D ambiguous. The germline V and J ends were trimmed by 2 bases and 0 bases, with 17 bases remaining between them. The germline gives CDR1 MNHEY, CDR2 SMNVEV (reference sequence). The CDR3 length is 17 residues. CDR3 nucleotide sequence: TGTGCCAGCAGTTTAAGAGGCGTCACCTTTGACTCCTACGAGCAGTACTTC. It encodes CASSLRGVTFDSYEQYF.

The chain employs TRBV5-1 and TRBJ2-3; D may correspond to TRBD1 or TRBD2 (6 bases each). This CDR3 has 16 residues. Per germline, CDR1 SGHRS and CDR2 YFSETQ. V lost 4 bases to trimming and J lost 1 base, with 16 bases between them. Written as DNA, the CDR3 is TGCGCCAGCAGCCTTGCCGGGGGCGCGGGCACAGATACGCAGTATTTT. As protein: CASSLAGGAGTDTQYF.

The rearrangement joins TRBV5-6 to TRBJ2-1; weak D call: TRBD2 (7 bases). The CDR3 extends over 16 amino acids. The germline V gene encodes CDR1 SGHDT and CDR2 YYEEEE. Trimming took 2 bases from V and 3 from J, leaving 15 bases between them. CDR3 sequence reads: CASSLRRGADYNEQFF. In DNA form, the CDR3 reads TGTGCCAGCAGCTTACGACGGGGGGCGGACTACAATGAGCAGTTCTTC.

The chain is built from TRBV18 and TRBJ1-3, with 12 bases that match TRBD1. Per germline, CDR1 KGHSH and CDR2 LQKENI. The CDR3 has 14 residues. V shed 3 bases, J shed 8 bases, and the junction held 2 bases outside the gene matches. The CDR3 DNA sequence: TGTGCCAGCTCACCGGGACAGGGGGCCGACACCATATATTTT. Translated: CASSPGQGADTIYF.

The chain recombines TRBV7-9 with TRBJ2-7; D is unclear. The germline V gene has CDR1 SEHNR and CDR2 FQNEAQ (reference sequence). Trimming shortened V by 5 bases and J by 3 bases, and 14 bases separated the two germline ends. The CDR3 is 14 residues long. Here the CDR3 DNA reads TGTGCCAGCAGCCCCCCCTCGGGTGTCTACGAGCAGTACTTC. Amino acid sequence: CASSPPSGVYEQYF.

This clone appeared a single time. Different DNA sequences within this sample yield the same CDR3. This sequence joins TRBV9 and TRBJ1-1; the D gene is possibly TRBD1 (5 bases). CDR3 size: 15 residues. V dropped 0 bases and J dropped 2 bases, with 11 bases sitting between them. Germline lookup yields CDR1 SGDLS and CDR2 YYNGEE. This chain's CDR3 is CASSVGSGANTEAFF. The CDR3, as DNA: TGTGCCAGCAGCGTAGGATCTGGGGCCAACACTGAAGCTTTCTTT.

The chain recombines TRBV27 with TRBJ2-7; TRBD2 is a possible D gene (5 bases). CDR3 size: 16 residues. V lost 4 bases, J lost 4 bases, and 20 bases lay in between. Germline CDR1 reads MNHEY; CDR2 reads SMNVEV (reference sequence). Here the CDR3 DNA reads TGTGCCAGCAGTTCAATGGTCCGGGGAAGCCTATACGAGCAGTACTTC. Translating it yields CASSSMVRGSLYEQYF.

This clone was recorded once. The J gene is TRBJ2-7, the V gene TRBV9, with D possibly called TRBD1 or TRBD2 (5 bases each). Trimming cost V 2 bases and J 6 bases, with 12 bases left between them. CDR3 length equals 13 residues. CDR1 and CDR2 (germline): SGDLS, YYNGEE. This CDR3 reads CASSVGVGREQYF. The CDR3 DNA reads TGTGCCAGCAGCGTGGGAGTGGGGCGCGAGCAGTACTTC.

The chain recombines TRBV7-8 with TRBJ2-5; D may be TRBD2 (5 bases). V was trimmed by 5 bases and J by 5 bases, leaving 12 bases between them. Germline V CDR1 and CDR2: SGHVS, FQNEAQ. There are 13 residues in the CDR3. This chain's CDR3 is CASSPGKVETQYF. The CDR3 region has the DNA TGTGCCAGCAGCCCCGGGAAAGTGGAGACCCAGTACTTC. The variable domain in full, completed from reference TRBV7-8 and TRBJ2-5, reads GAGVSQSPRYKVAKRGQDVALRCDPISGHVSLFWYQQALGQGPEFLTYFQNEAQLDKSGLPSDRFFAERPEGSVSTLKIQRTQQEDSAVYLCASSPGKVETQYFGPGTRLLVL.

The chain joins TRBV19 to TRBJ1-2, with D uncertain. V was cut by 7 bases and J by 0 bases, with 15 bases left in between. The germline V gene encodes CDR1 LNHDA and CDR2 SQIVND (reference sequence). The CDR3 spans 15 residues. The CDR3: CASTADGFTNYGYTF. The CDR3 region has the DNA TGTGCCAGTACCGCGGACGGATTTACTAACTATGGCTACACCTTC. Full variable domain (rest looked up from reference TRBV19 and TRBJ1-2): DGGITQSPKYLFRKEGQNVTLSCEQNLNHDAMYWYRQDPGQGLRLIYYSQIVNDFQKGDIAEGYSVSREKKESFPLTVTSAQKNPTAFYLCASTADGFTNYGYTFGSGTRLTVV.

The chain employs TRBV7-3 and TRBJ2-1; 9 bases are shared with TRBD2. There are 14 residues in the CDR3. The germline V gene has CDR1 SGHTA and CDR2 FQGTGA. Trimming cost V 5 bases and J 4 bases; bases outside gene matches: 3. CDR3 DNA: TGTGCCAGCAGCCCAGCGGGGGGTTACAATGAGCAGTTCTTC. Amino acid sequence: CASSPAGGYNEQFF.

This clone occurred once. At the DNA level, this CDR3 is encoded by other sequences in the same sample as well. This chain's CDR3 is CASSVDSSYNEQFF. CDR3 DNA sequence: TGTGCCAGCAGCGTAGACTCCTCCTACAATGAGCAGTTCTTC. The chain employs TRBV9 and TRBJ2-1; no clear D. Germline lookup yields CDR1 SGDLS and CDR2 YYNGEE. The CDR3 sequence is 14 residues long. V was pared by 0 bases and J by 0 bases, with 4 bases between.

The chain combines TRBV7-4 with TRBJ2-4, with TRBD2 identical over 11 bases. The CDR3 covers 18 residues. Losses at the gene ends were 1 base for V and 2 bases for J; bases not matched to a gene: 7. Germline values: CDR1 SGHVT, CDR2 SQSDAQ. The CDR3 DNA is TGTGCCAGCAGCTTAGATAGCGGGAGGGCCTTGTCCAAAAACATTCAGTACTTC. It yields the protein CASSLDSGRALSKNIQYF.

This chain links TRBV27 with TRBJ2-3, with D perhaps matching TRBD1 (6 bases). This CDR3 has 18 amino acids. Germline loops: CDR1 MNHEY, CDR2 SMNVEV (reference sequence). V was pared by 3 bases and J by 8 bases, with 27 bases between. CDR3 residues: CASSFDSGQTGAVGTQYF. As DNA, the CDR3 is TGTGCCAGCAGTTTCGACTCCGGACAGACCGGGGCCGTGGGTACGCAGTATTTT.

The J gene is TRBJ2-2, the V gene TRBV19; 7 nucleotides align to TRBD2. Germline loops: CDR1 LNHDA, CDR2 SQIVND (reference sequence). Trimming removed 5 bases from V and 6 bases from J; junction bases left unmatched: 3. This CDR3 is built from 13 residues. The CDR3 is CASSPGLPGELFF. The DNA of the CDR3 is TGTGCCAGTAGTCCGGGACTACCCGGGGAGCTGTTTTTT.

This chain joins TRBV28 and TRBJ2-6, with D perhaps TRBD1 (6 bases). V dropped 6 bases and J dropped 0 bases, with 12 bases sitting between them. Looked up from germline, CDR1 is MDHEN and CDR2 is SYDVKM. CDR3 size: 16 residues. In DNA form, the CDR3 reads TGTGCCAGCAGGACAGTGGGGGCCTCTGGGGCCAACGTCCTGACTTTC. Residues: CASRTVGASGANVLTF.

This CDR3 is CASSLGTSRKETQYF. The CDR3 nucleotides read TGCGCCAGCAGCTTGGGGACTAGCAGAAAAGAGACCCAGTACTTC. The V gene is TRBV5-1, the J gene TRBJ2-5; 8 bases are a match to TRBD2. From germline, CDR1 is SGHRS and CDR2 YFSETQ. The V segment lost 0 bases and the J segment 3 bases; nucleotides outside the gene matches: 4. The CDR3 runs 15 residues. Using reference TRBV5-1 and TRBJ2-5 for the parts outside the CDR3, the full variable domain is KAGVTQTPRYLIKTRGQQVTLSCSPISGHRSVSWYQQTPGQGLQFLFEYFSETQRNKGNFPGRFSGRQFSNSRSEMNVSTLELGDSALYLCASSLGTSRKETQYFGPGTRLLVL.

Note on this clone: This sample includes further DNA sequences coding for the same CDR3. The V gene is TRBV7-2, the J gene TRBJ2-2; D gene uncertain. V was cut by 0 bases and J by 2 bases, with 4 bases left in between. The CDR3 consists of 14 residues. The V gene's germline CDR1 is SGHTA and CDR2 FQGNSA. The CDR3 loop reads CASSLARNTGELFF. CDR3 nucleotide sequence: TGTGCCAGCAGCTTAGCTCGCAACACCGGGGAGCTGTTTTTT.

This chain connects TRBV2 to TRBJ2-3; 12 bases match TRBD2. Germline-derived CDR1 and CDR2 are SNHLY and FYNNEI. The CDR3 contains 14 residues. The V segment lost 8 bases and the J segment 5 bases; nucleotides outside the gene matches: 5. Here the CDR3 reads CASRLAGVQDTQYF. The CDR3, as DNA: TGTGCCAGCCGACTAGCGGGAGTGCAAGATACGCAGTATTTT.